Below, one TCR beta chain is given with its context. The antigen is undetermined. The sample belongs to a study of Ad26.COV2.S vaccination and SARS-CoV-2 variants. Study background: Participants got Ad26.COV2.S intramuscularly, once or twice 56 days apart. Study-wide results and limits: Spike-specific responses of CD8+ and CD4+ T cells were reported to display substantial breadth after vaccination. Using TCR breadth and depth analyses may have led to underestimated total T cell responses.

Some clones are missing from TCRdb's copy, which holds only in-frame ones; the method was immunoSEQ multiplex PCR. The sample lists some 500,000 clones; approximately 89% were seen once. The germline CDR1 and CDR2 sequences are PRHDT and FYEKMQ (reference sequence). The CDR3 has 13 amino acids. V was shortened by 4 bases and J by 3 bases, with 7 bases between the two germline ends. Treatment defined: approximately 18 received Ad26.COV2.S at low or high dose, single or two shots; several received placebo; per-sample allocation not given. The investigators took samples on day 63 after the first vaccine or placebo injection. The administered vaccine (an Ad26 vector) expressed Wuhan-strain SARS-CoV-2 spike.

The sequences come from peripheral blood, collected in a trial of Ad26.COV2.S vaccine versus placebo. V and J are TRBV13 and TRBJ2-1, with a possible D match to TRBD2 (6 bases). This receptor was obtained from a person aged 18 to 59 who received the Ad26.COV2.S COVID-19 vaccine or a placebo. The CDR3 nucleotides are TGTGCCAGCAGCTGGAGGGGCTACAATGAGCAGTTCTTC. Amino acids: CASSWRGYNEQFF.